The 20 T cell receptor beta chains in this list originate from one sample, sequenced in a study of shared T cell receptors in the human thymus. Clones were read by immunoSEQ multiplex PCR, and TCRdb kept only the in-frame ones, dropping some. Here the sample spans under 450,000 clones, 95% being singletons. Specimen: thymocytes. These receptors were taken from a human donor.

The chain's CDR3 is CASSKTPEGASGSVTDTQYF. The CDR3 DNA sequence: TGTGCCAGTAGTAAGACCCCGGAGGGGGCTAGCGGGAGCGTAACAGATACGCAGTATTTT. The chain recombines TRBV19 with TRBJ2-3, with 10 bases identical to TRBD2. After removal of 4 bases from V and 3 bases from J, the junction contained 19 bases not matched to a gene. Per germline, CDR1 LNHDA and CDR2 SQIVND (reference sequence). The CDR3 has 20 amino acids.

Here the CDR3 DNA reads TGTGCCAGCAGCTTCATACAGGGGGCCTACGAGCAGTACTTC. Its translation: CASSFIQGAYEQYF. The chain recombines TRBV7-9 with TRBJ2-7; 8 bases map to TRBD1. Germline V gives CDR1 SEHNR, CDR2 FQNEAQ (reference sequence). This CDR3 comprises 14 residues. The J segment lost 2 bases and the V segment lost 3 bases, leaving 3 bases of the junction unmatched.

The rearrangement links TRBV4-2 to TRBJ2-1, with 10 bases that match TRBD1. Germline loops: CDR1 LGHNA, CDR2 YNFKEQ. Trimming took 3 bases from V and 7 from J; bases not matched to a gene: 12. This CDR3 has 17 amino acids. CDR3 sequence reads: CASSQLRRDRGRNEQFF. Written as DNA, the CDR3 is TGTGCCAGCAGCCAGTTGAGGCGGGACAGGGGTAGGAATGAGCAGTTCTTC.

V and J are TRBV7-3 and TRBJ2-1; 11 positions match TRBD2. Germline CDR1 and CDR2: SGHTA and FQGTGA. The CDR3 runs to 16 residues. Trimming took 5 bases from V and 4 from J; bases not matched to a gene: 7. The CDR3 protein is CASSKGGTSGYNEQFF. The CDR3 DNA is TGTGCCAGCAGCAAGGGGGGGACTAGCGGTTACAATGAGCAGTTCTTC.

The genes are TRBV21-1 and TRBJ2-2; the table's D call TRBD1 went unverified against the DNA. TRBV21-1 is a known pseudogene. This CDR3 is 14 amino acids long. The CDR3 DNA sequence: TGTGCCAGCAGGAAGGGGGCGGGCACCGGGGAGCTGTTTTTT. It is translated as CASRKGAGTGELFF.

This chain joins TRBV5-4 and TRBJ2-5, with 14 bases aligning to TRBD2. The junction had 6 bases not matched to a gene; V was cut back by 3 bases and J by 2 bases. From germline, CDR1 is SGHNT and CDR2 YYREEE (reference sequence). The CDR3 loop spans 17 amino acids. The CDR3 DNA reads as TGTGCCAGCAGCTCTGGACTAGCGGGAGGCCAACAAGAGACCCAGTACTTC. Protein: CASSSGLAGGQQETQYF.

The chain recombines TRBV5-1 with TRBJ2-2; the match to TRBD2 covers 9 bases. Germline CDR1 is SGHRS and CDR2 is YFSETQ. Unmatched junction bases numbered 15, after V lost 4 bases and J lost 2 bases. The CDR3 spans 19 residues. The CDR3: CASSPDVWREGQNTGELFF. CDR3 bases: TGCGCCAGCAGCCCCGACGTTTGGCGGGAGGGACAAAACACCGGGGAGCTGTTTTTT. Using reference TRBV5-1 and TRBJ2-2 for the parts outside the CDR3, the full variable domain is KAGVTQTPRYLIKTRGQQVTLSCSPISGHRSVSWYQQTPGQGLQFLFEYFSETQRNKGNFPGRFSGRQFSNSRSEMNVSTLELGDSALYLCASSPDVWREGQNTGELFFGEGSRLTVL.

This sequence joins TRBV11-2 and TRBJ1-1; D possibly corresponds to TRBD1 (5 bases). V dropped 2 bases and J dropped 3 bases, with 16 bases sitting between them. From germline, CDR1 is SGHAT and CDR2 FQNNGV. The CDR3 consists of 16 residues. Here the CDR3 DNA reads TGTGCCAGCAGCTTATGGCAGGGAGGATTAGACACTGAAGCTTTCTTT. Protein product: CASSLWQGGLDTEAFF. The full variable domain, in which reference TRBV11-2 and TRBJ1-1 provide the parts outside the CDR3, is EAGVAQSPRYKIIEKRQSVAFWCNPISGHATLYWYQQILGQGPKLLIQFQNNGVVDDSQLPKDRFSAERLKGVDSTLKIQPAKLEDSAVYLCASSLWQGGLDTEAFFGQGTRLTVV.

This sequence joins TRBV28 and TRBJ2-7; 9 bases match TRBD2. Germline CDR1 and CDR2: MDHEN and SYDVKM. There are 13 residues in the CDR3. V dropped 5 bases and J dropped 5; count of bases not matched to a gene: 4. The CDR3 here is CASSPRLADEQYF. The CDR3 DNA reads TGTGCCAGCAGTCCCCGACTAGCGGACGAGCAGTACTTC.

The chain combines TRBV14 with TRBJ2-1; possible D gene TRBD1, 6 bases. The CDR3 is 12 residues long. V lost 10 bases and J 5 bases, leaving 12 bases between the germline ends. CDR1 and CDR2 from the germline V gene are SGHDN and FVKESK. The CDR3, as DNA: TGTGCCATCGTGGGGGCTGACAATGAGCAGTTCTTC. It specifies CAIVGADNEQFF.

The V call is TRBV28, the J call TRBJ2-5; 7 bases agree with TRBD2. Germline lookup yields CDR1 MDHEN and CDR2 SYDVKM. J gave up 5 bases and V 1 base, and 10 bases lay outside the gene matches. The CDR3 has 16 amino acids. CDR3 nucleotides: TGTGCCAGCAGTTTATTTGGCGGGAGCAGCTGGGAGACCCAGTACTTC. Encoded protein: CASSLFGGSSWETQYF.

The gene calls are TRBV2 and TRBJ2-7; D might be TRBD2 (6 bases). CDR1 is SNHLY and CDR2 is FYNNEI in the germline V gene. Trimming pared 11 bases from V and 2 bases from J, leaving 13 bases between. This CDR3 contains 12 residues. As DNA, the CDR3 is TGTGCCCACAAGGACTACCCCTACGAGCAGTACTTC. Its translation is CAHKDYPYEQYF.

This clone was counted only a few times. The chain uses TRBV27 and TRBJ2-1, with 10 bases matching TRBD2. Trimming at V came to 6 bases and at J to 5 bases, leaving 13 bases not matched to a gene. CDR3 size: 17 residues. Per the germline V gene, CDR1 is MNHEY and CDR2 is SMNVEV (reference sequence). CDR3 sequence reads: CASSFNPTSGTHNEQFF. The CDR3 coding sequence is TGTGCCAGCAGCTTTAACCCTACTAGCGGGACCCACAATGAGCAGTTCTTC.

This chain joins TRBV4-1 and TRBJ1-5; 9 bases are shared with TRBD1. Germline V gene data show CDR1 as MGHRA and CDR2 as YSYEKL. This CDR3 spans 16 amino acids. The J segment lost 3 bases and the V segment lost 3 bases, leaving 6 bases of the junction unmatched. The CDR3 protein is CASSQGQGRSNQPQHF. The CDR3 DNA reads as TGCGCCAGCAGCCAGGGACAGGGCCGTTCCAATCAGCCCCAGCATTTT.

The rearrangement uses TRBV5-6 and TRBJ2-5; TRBD1 or TRBD2 may be the D gene (5 bases each). Trimming took off 1 base at V and 0 bases at J, with 13 bases between the two ends. Germline CDR1 reads SGHDT; CDR2 reads YYEEEE. This CDR3 has 16 amino acids. In DNA, the CDR3 is TGTGCCAGCAGCTTGAGGGGAGACACCTACCAAGAGACCCAGTACTTC. It specifies CASSLRGDTYQETQYF.

This rearrangement joins TRBV4-2 to TRBJ2-1, with no clear D. V was pared by 2 bases and J by 6 bases, with 20 bases between. The CDR3 has 17 amino acids. From germline, CDR1 is LGHNA and CDR2 YNFKEQ. The CDR3 sequence: CASSQFSTPFPGNEQFF. The CDR3, as DNA: TGTGCCAGCAGCCAATTCTCAACCCCCTTCCCGGGCAATGAGCAGTTCTTC.

This clone was observed once. The gene calls are TRBV21-1 and TRBJ2-1; the D call of TRBD1 is as the table states it, not checked on the DNA. TRBV21-1 is assigned pseudogene status. CDR3 length: 18 amino acids. The CDR3 coding sequence is TGTGCCAGCAGCAAAGTGGGTAGGGACAGAGCCCCCCGTAATGAGCAGTTCTTC. This translates into CASSKVGRDRAPRNEQFF.

V and J are TRBV15 and TRBJ2-5; TRBD1 agrees at 8 bases. The CDR3 has 13 amino acids. Trimming cost V 9 bases and J 6 bases; bases outside gene matches: 9. The germline V gene has CDR1 LNHNV and CDR2 YYDKDF (reference sequence). The CDR3 sequence is CATAGQAGKTQYF. CDR3 nucleotides: TGTGCCACGGCGGGACAGGCGGGAAAGACCCAGTACTTC.

The chain employs TRBV2 and TRBJ1-4; D gene ambiguous. The CDR3 totals 16 residues. The germline V and J ends were trimmed by 7 bases and 3 bases, with 18 bases remaining between them. The germline V gene encodes CDR1 SNHLY and CDR2 FYNNEI. CDR3 in DNA: TGTGCCAGCACCCCCGTTGTGCAGATTCCTAATGAAAAACTGTTTTTT. Protein sequence: CASTPVVQIPNEKLFF.

The chain has TRBV16 and TRBJ1-5; D gene uncertain. The V gene lost 3 bases and the J gene lost 0 bases, with 12 bases spanning the gap. Germline V gives CDR1 KGHSY, CDR2 FQNENV. The length of the CDR3 is 16 residues. The CDR3 DNA reads as TGTGCCAGCAGCCATACGACGGGCCATAGCAATCAGCCCCAGCATTTT. This encodes CASSHTTGHSNQPQHF.